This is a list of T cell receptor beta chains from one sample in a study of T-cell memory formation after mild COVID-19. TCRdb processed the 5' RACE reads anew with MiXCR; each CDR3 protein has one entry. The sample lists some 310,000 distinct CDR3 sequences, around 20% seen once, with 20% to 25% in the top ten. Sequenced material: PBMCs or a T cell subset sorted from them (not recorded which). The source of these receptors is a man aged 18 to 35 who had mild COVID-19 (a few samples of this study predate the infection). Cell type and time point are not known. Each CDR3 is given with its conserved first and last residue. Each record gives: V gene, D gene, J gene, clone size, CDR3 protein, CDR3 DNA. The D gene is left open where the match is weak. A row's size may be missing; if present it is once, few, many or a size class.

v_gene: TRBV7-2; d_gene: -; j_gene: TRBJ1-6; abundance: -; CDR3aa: CASSLGGYRNSPLHF; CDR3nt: TGTGCCAGCAGCTTAGGGGGGTATAGGAATTCACCCCTCCACTTT
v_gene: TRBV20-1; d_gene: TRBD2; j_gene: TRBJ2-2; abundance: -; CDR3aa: CSAPRTRRSNTGELFF; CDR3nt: TGCAGTGCTCCCCGGACTAGGAGATCAAACACCGGGGAGCTGTTTTTT
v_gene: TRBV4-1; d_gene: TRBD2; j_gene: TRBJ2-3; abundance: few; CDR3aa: CASRLNPGLSTDTQYF; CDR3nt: TGCGCCAGCAGACTGAATCCGGGACTAAGCACAGATACGCAGTATTTT
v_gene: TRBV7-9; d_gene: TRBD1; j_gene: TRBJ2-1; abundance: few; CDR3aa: CASSPPEGAWNEQFF; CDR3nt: TGTGCCAGCAGCCCCCCAGAGGGGGCATGGAATGAGCAGTTCTTC
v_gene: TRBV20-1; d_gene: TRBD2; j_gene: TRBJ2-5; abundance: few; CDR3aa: CSAPETGGKTQYF; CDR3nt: TGCAGTGCTCCCGAGACGGGGGGAAAGACCCAGTACTTC
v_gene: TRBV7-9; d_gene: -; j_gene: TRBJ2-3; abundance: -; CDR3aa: CASSLKARGSTDTQYF; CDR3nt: TGTGCCAGCAGCTTAAAGGCCCGGGGTAGCACAGATACGCAGTATTTT
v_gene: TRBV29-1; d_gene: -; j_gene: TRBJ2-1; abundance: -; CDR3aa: CSVRGRLYNEQFF; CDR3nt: TGCAGCGTTCGGGGGCGTCTCTACAATGAGCAGTTCTTC
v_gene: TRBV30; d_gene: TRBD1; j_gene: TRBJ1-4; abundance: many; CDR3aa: CAWSVQGSGKLFF; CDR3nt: TGTGCCTGGAGTGTACAGGGGAGCGGAAAACTGTTTTTT
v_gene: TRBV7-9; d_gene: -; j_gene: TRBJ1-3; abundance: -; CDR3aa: CASSMGDAYSGNTIYF; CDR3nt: TGTGCCAGCAGCATGGGAGACGCCTACTCTGGAAACACCATATATTTT
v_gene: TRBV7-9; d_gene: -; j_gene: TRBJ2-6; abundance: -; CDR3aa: CASSLAAGANVLTF; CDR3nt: TGTGCCAGCAGCTTAGCTGCTGGGGCCAACGTCCTGACTTTC
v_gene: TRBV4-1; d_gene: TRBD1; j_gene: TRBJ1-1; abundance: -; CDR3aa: CASSHPQGGTEAFF; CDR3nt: TGCGCAAGCAGCCATCCACAGGGGGGCACTGAAGCTTTCTTT
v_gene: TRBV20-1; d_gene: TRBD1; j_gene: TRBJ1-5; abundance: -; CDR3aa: CSAGQTYSNQPQHF; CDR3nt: TGCAGTGCGGGACAGACGTATAGCAATCAGCCCCAGCATTTT
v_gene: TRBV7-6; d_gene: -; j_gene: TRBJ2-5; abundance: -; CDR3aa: CASSLQRETQYF; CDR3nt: TGTGCCAGCAGCCTCCAAAGGGAGACCCAGTACTTC
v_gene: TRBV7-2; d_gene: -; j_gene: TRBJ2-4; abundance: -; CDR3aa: CASSPSQGRQNIQYF; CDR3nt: TGTGCCAGCAGCCCTAGTCAAGGTCGTCAAAACATTCAGTACTTC
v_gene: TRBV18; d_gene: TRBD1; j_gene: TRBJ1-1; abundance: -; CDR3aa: CASSPGQFEAFF; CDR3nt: TGTGCCAGCTCACCGGGACAGTTTGAAGCTTTCTTT
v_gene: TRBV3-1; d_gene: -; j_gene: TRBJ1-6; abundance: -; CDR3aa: CASSQDHHSPLHF; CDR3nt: TGTGCCAGCAGCCAAGATCACCATTCACCCCTCCACTTT
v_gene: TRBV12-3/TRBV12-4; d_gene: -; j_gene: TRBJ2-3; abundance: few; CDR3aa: CASSFGQITDTQYF; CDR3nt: TGTGCCAGCAGTTTTGGACAGATCACAGATACGCAGTATTTT
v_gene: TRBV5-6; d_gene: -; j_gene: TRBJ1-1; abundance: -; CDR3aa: CASSAVGENTEAFF; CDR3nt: TGTGCCAGCAGCGCGGTAGGCGAGAACACTGAAGCTTTCTTT
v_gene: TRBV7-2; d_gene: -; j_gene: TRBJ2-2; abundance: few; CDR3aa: CASSLALVLTWGTRNTGELFF; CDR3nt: TGTGCCAGCAGCTTAGCGCTTGTGCTCACTTGGGGGACACGGAACACCGGGGAGCTGTTTTTT
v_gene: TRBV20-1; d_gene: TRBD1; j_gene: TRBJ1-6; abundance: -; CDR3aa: CSARVQGRNSPLHF; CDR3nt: TGCAGTGCTAGAGTACAGGGGAGAAATTCACCCCTCCACTTT
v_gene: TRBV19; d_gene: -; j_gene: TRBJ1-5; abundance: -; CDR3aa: CASSRDVNQPQHF; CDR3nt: TGTGCCAGTAGCAGGGATGTCAATCAGCCCCAGCATTTT
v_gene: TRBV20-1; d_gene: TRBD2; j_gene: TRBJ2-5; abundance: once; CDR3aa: CSARGAGGNKETQYF; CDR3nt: TGCAGTGCTAGGGGCGCGGGAGGGAACAAAGAGACCCAGTACTTC
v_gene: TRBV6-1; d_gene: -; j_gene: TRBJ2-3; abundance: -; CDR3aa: CASSGGSSGTDTQYF; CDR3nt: TGTGCCAGCTCCGGGGGCTCCTCAGGCACAGATACGCAGTATTTT
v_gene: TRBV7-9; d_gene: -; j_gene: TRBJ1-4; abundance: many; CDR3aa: CASSFDHGPGEKLFF; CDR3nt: TGTGCCAGCAGCTTCGACCATGGTCCGGGCGAAAAACTGTTTTTT
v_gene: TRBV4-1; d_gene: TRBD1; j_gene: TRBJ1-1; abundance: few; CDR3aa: CASSQEADRRTEAFF; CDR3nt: TGCGCCAGCAGCCAAGAAGCGGACAGGCGCACTGAAGCTTTCTTT
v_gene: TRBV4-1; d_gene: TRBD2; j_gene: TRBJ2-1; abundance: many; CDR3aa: CASSRSGTRGGNEQFF; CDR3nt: TGCGCCAGCAGCCGGTCCGGGACTAGGGGTGGCAATGAGCAGTTCTTC
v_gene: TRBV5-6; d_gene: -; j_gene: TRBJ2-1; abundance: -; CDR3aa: CASSSRGWNEQFF; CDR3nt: TGTGCCAGCAGCTCCAGGGGTTGGAATGAGCAGTTCTTC
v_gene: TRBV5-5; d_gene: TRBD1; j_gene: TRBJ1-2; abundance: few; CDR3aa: CASSSGTGLGYGYTF; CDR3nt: TGTGCCAGCAGCTCCGGGACAGGGCTGGGCTATGGCTACACCTTC
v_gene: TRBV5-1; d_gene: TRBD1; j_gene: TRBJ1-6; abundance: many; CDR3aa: CASSGTGNSPLHF; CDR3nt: TGCGCCAGCAGCGGGACAGGGAATTCACCCCTCCACTTT
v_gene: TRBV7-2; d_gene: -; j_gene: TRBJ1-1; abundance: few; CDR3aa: CASSNTLGTEAFF; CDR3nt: TGTGCCAGCAGCAACACGTTGGGCACTGAAGCTTTCTTT
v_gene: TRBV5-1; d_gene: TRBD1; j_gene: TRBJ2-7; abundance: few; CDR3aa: CASSLRQGLYEQYF; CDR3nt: TGCGCCAGCAGCTTGCGACAGGGGCTTTACGAGCAGTACTTC
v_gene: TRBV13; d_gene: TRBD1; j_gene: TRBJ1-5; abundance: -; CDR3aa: CASSLSGGLAQHF; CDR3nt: TGTGCCAGCAGCCTTTCAGGGGGATTGGCCCAGCATTTT
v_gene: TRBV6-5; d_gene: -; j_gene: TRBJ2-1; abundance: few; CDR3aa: CASSYEGTGAYNEQFF; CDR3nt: TGTGCCAGCAGTTACGAGGGGACCGGGGCTTACAATGAGCAGTTCTTC
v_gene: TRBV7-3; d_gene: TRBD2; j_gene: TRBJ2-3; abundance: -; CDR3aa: CASSRGGRDTDTQYF; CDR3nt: TGTGCCAGCAGCCGGGGGGGGCGGGACACAGATACGCAGTATTTT
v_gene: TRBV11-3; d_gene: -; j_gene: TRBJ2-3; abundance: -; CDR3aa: CASSPHRGTDTQYF; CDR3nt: TGTGCCAGCAGCCCCCACCGGGGCACAGATACGCAGTATTTT
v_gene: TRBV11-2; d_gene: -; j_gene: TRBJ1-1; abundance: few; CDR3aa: CASSFVSEVTEAFF; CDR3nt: TGTGCCAGCAGCTTTGTGTCTGAGGTCACTGAAGCTTTCTTT
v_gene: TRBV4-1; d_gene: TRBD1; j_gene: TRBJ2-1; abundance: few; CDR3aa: CASSPAWTGENEQFF; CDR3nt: TGCGCCAGCAGCCCCGCTTGGACAGGGGAAAATGAGCAGTTCTTC
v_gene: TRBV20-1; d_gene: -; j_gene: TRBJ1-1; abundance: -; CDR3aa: CSARKGGGLNTEAFF; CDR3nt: TGCAGTGCTAGAAAGGGAGGCGGCTTGAACACTGAAGCTTTCTTT
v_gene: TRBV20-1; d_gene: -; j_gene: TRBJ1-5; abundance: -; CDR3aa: CSARDLRNLHQPQHF; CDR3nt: TGCAGTGCTAGAGATCTGAGGAACCTCCATCAGCCCCAGCATTTT
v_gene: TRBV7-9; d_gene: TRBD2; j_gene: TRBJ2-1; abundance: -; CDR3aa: CASSQRVAGLHEQFF; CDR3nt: TGTGCCAGCAGCCAAAGGGTAGCGGGGCTACATGAGCAGTTCTTC
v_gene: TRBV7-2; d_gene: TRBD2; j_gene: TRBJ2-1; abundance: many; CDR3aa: CASSLGSGGNNEQFF; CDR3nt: TGTGCCAGCAGCTTAGGGAGCGGGGGTAACAATGAGCAGTTCTTC
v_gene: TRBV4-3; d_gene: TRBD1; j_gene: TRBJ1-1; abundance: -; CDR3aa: CASSPGQGMNTEAFF; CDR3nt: TGCGCCAGCAGCCCCGGACAGGGGATGAACACTGAAGCTTTCTTT
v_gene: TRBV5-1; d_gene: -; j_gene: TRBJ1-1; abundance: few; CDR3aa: CASSRGNSNTEAFF; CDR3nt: TGCGCCAGCAGCCGCGGAAACTCGAACACTGAAGCTTTCTTT
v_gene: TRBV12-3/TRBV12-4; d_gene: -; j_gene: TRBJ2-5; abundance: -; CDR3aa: CASSLAQAQYF; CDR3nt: TGTGCCAGCAGTTTAGCCCAGGCCCAGTACTTC
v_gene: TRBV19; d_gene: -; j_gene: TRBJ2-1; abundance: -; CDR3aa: CASSISRSSYNEQFF; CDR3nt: TGTGCCAGTAGTATCAGCCGAAGCTCCTACAATGAGCAGTTCTTC
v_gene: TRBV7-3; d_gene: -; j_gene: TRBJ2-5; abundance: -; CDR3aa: CASSDTGGDGETQYF; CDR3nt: TGTGCCAGCAGCGACACCGGGGGAGACGGCGAGACCCAGTACTTC
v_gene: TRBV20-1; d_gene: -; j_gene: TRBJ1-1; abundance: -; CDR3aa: CSAFRDSKTEAFF; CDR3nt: TGCAGTGCTTTCCGGGACTCGAAGACTGAAGCTTTCTTT
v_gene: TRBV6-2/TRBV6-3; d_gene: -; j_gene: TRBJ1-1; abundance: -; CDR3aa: CASSGQGLNTEAFF; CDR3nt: TGTGCCAGCAGTGGACAAGGATTGAACACTGAAGCTTTCTTT
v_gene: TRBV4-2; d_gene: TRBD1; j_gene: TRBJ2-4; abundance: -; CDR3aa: CASSQRPGGNAKNIQYF; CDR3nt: TGTGCCAGCAGCCAACGGCCAGGGGGCAACGCCAAAAACATTCAGTACTTC
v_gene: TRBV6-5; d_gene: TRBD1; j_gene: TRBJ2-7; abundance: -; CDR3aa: CASSYRQGSSEQYF; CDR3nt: TGTGCCAGCAGTTATCGACAGGGGTCCAGCGAGCAGTACTTC
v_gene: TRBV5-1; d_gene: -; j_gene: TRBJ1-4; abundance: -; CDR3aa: CASSLVPQGKGEKLFF; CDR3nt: TGCGCCAGCAGCTTGGTCCCACAGGGAAAGGGTGAAAAACTGTTTTTT